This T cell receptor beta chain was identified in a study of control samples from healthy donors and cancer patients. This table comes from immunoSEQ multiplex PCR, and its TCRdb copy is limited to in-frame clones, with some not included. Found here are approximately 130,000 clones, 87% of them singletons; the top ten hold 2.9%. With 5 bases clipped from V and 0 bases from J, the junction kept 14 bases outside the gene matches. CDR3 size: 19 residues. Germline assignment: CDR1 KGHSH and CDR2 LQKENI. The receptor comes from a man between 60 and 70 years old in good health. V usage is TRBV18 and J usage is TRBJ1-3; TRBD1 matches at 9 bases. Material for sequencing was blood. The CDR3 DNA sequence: TGTGCCAGCTCAACACTGCCGGGACAGGGTGGATCCTCTGGAAACACCATATATTTT. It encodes CASSTLPGQGGSSGNTIYF.